Sequencing of this T cell receptor beta chain was carried out in a study of shared clonotypes between healthy human individuals (dated by TCRdb to 2020 to 2022). With respect to the entire study: The cohort included three men and a couple of women between 18 and 49 years of age. Each donor's leukapheresis produced roughly between roughly 0.85 and 10 billion PBMCs. To estimate repertoire size and how much clonotype sharing occurs between individuals, the study deeply sequenced the blood TCR repertoires of five healthy adults. To increase sequencing depth and limit assay-specific biases, different laboratories used diverse techniques to prepare libraries and sequence TCR repertoires. For each donor, CD4 naive and CD4 memory were each run on three plates, CD8 naive on two plates, and CD8 memory on one plate. Here is what the overall study found, with its caveats: Estimated clonotype richness was generally larger for naive than for memory subsets. Across several donors, approximately 5% of naive CD4, approximately 3.6% of naive CD8, about 2% of memory CD4, and roughly 0.41% of memory CD8 clonotypes were shared. Pairwise subsampling indicated that sequencing depth was expected to affect the degree of clonotype sharing among donors. The genetic and exposure-history diversity represented was limited by the small number of donors. Compared with non-shared clonotypes, clonotypes shared by all four sorted-subset donors had higher generation probabilities. Incomplete sequencing was indicated by rarefaction of sorted-subset datasets, despite the large sequencing depth. Sampling was limited to blood, and TCR repertoires in tissue likely differ from TCR repertoires in blood.

Using the deep immunoSEQ assay, TCR CDR3 regions were amplified from genomic DNA by multiplex PCR. Genomic DNA extracted from each cell subset was distributed evenly over all wells of several immunoSEQ 96-well plates, and each plate served as one replicate. For sorted subsets, 200 ng of genomic DNA, equivalent to 25,000 to 35,000 T cell genomes, went into each replicate PCR. Purified libraries were quantified with a Qubit 3.0 fluorometer, sized on a Bioanalyzer 2100, and re-quantified with the KAPA Library Quantification kit. A separate single-read 150-cycle Illumina NextSeq 550 flow cell was used to sequence each immunoSEQ 96-well plate. The original pipeline was this. Because the immunoSEQ output included only junctional sequences and no quality scores, the filtering could not be the same as the filtering used for full-length reads. To assign V/J genes and CDR3, sequences were annotated using PyIR, a Python wrapper for IgBLAST v1.9, with IMGT germline references. Reads with weak V/J assignments (E-value above 1e-6), missing CDR3, stop codons, out-of-frame junctions, or ambiguous translated residues were removed. A V3J clonotype was defined by an identical inferred V gene, J gene, and CDR3 amino acid sequence. Percentage overlap between repertoires was calculated by dividing the number of shared unique clonotypes by the size of the smaller repertoire. RTK rarefaction, the Chao1 estimator, and Recon v2.1 estimates of unobserved clonotypes were used to assess repertoire richness. Generation probabilities were computed with OLGA for all TCRbeta clonotypes obtained by the gDNA method from several donors. The clones in this table, taken by TCRdb from immuneACCESS, are in-frame only. Not every clone is retained; where verified, under half of the shortfall comes from an unresolved V gene, and the cause of the rest is unknown. The DNA gave D and trimming, while V, J and clone size come from that table. This sample has roughly 1.5 million clones in its table, and about 98% of those were observed once. The ten largest clonotypes hold about 0.45% of the sample.

Donors were healthy HIV-negative adults with no recently reported acute infections or vaccinations. Only Caucasian adults living in Nashville, Tennessee, USA were represented among the donors. CD4+ T cells were enriched by magnetic negative selection; naive cells were then positively selected on CD45RA, and the negative fraction formed the memory subset. After blood collection by leukapheresis, PBMCs were isolated using Ficoll-Histopaque density gradient centrifugation and then cryopreserved in the vapor phase of liquid nitrogen. Analytical flow cytometry was used to check the purity and quantity of each magnetically sorted T cell population. Genomic DNA was isolated from each sorted fraction and quantified by UV absorbance on a Nanodrop 2000c. The cysteine opens and the phenylalanine closes a CDR3 of 16 amino acids. Of all the DNA, just the CDR3 is kept, 48 bases in frame from base 1. V is cut by 1 base and J by 0 bases, and the space between the germline ends is 12 bases. For CDR1 and CDR2, the germline V gene lists MDHEN and SYDVKM.

Worth noting for this clone: Its specific antigen is unknown. Base qualities are missing; no much larger clone stands one base away.

The sample taken for sequencing was naive CD4+ T cells sorted from blood. Sample cell subset or site, as interpreted from the label and publication: CD45RA+ positively selected. This receptor was identified in a man aged 25 to 40 in good health. Here the chain combines TRBV28 and TRBJ1-2; the D gene is perhaps TRBD1, on 5 matching bases. The nucleotides are TGTGCCAGCAGTTTATTTTCGGGGGAAGCTAACTATGGCTACACCTTC. Its translation reads: CASSLFSGEANYGYTF.